This T cell receptor (beta chain) comes out of a study of OX40 agonist ivuxolimab in advanced cancers. CDR3 size: 13 residues. With 8 bases clipped from V and 5 bases from J, the junction kept 6 bases outside the gene matches. Germline loops: CDR1 SNHLY, CDR2 FYNNEI. Concerning this clone itself: Its target is not known.

Using immunoSEQ multiplex PCR, the repertoire was profiled, and TCRdb retains in-frame clones only, with some absent. The sample has 40,000 or so clones, around 85% seen once; the top ten hold under 0.5%. Overall study results and limits: At doses 0.1 to 3.0 mg/kg, CD4+ and CD8+ clones expanded.

This sequence joins TRBV2 and TRBJ2-1; 7 bases agree with TRBD2. The sample was CD4+ or CD8+ T cells sorted from blood, taken in a trial of the OX40 agonist ivuxolimab. The clonotype was recovered from an adult with an advanced solid tumor such as melanoma, head and neck, liver or kidney cancer. In DNA, the CDR3 is TGTGCCAGCCGGAGCGGGATGGACAATGAGCAGTTCTTC. Protein sequence: CASRSGMDNEQFF. The variable domain in full, with the rest retrieved from reference TRBV2 and TRBJ2-1, is EPEVTQTPSHQVTQMGQEVILRCVPISNHLYFYWYRQILGQKVEFLVSFYNNEISEKSEIFDDQFSVERPDGSNFTLKIRSTKLEDSAMYFCASRSGMDNEQFFGPGTRLTVL.